This T cell receptor beta chain was recorded in a study of shared clonotypes between healthy human individuals. Generated by immunoSEQ multiplex PCR, the TCRdb table keeps only in-frame clones and is missing some. The sample holds just over 2,000,000 clones, about 95% seen once. This CDR3 has 13 amino acids. The V end lost 1 base, the J end lost 3 bases, and 7 bases lay between the germline ends. Germline V gene sequence: CDR1 SGHAT, CDR2 FQNNGV. Naive CD8 populations comprised CD45RO-negative cells positively selected for CCR7, excluding terminally differentiated effector memory CD45RA+ cells. The receptor was derived from a man between 18 and 35 years old in good health. The sequenced sample was naive CD8+ T cells sorted from blood. V is TRBV11-2 and J is TRBJ2-7; perhaps TRBD2 as D (5 bases). CDR3 sequence (DNA): TGTGCCAGCAGCTTAGGAGGGCACTACGAGCAGTACTTC. Encoded protein: CASSLGGHYEQYF.